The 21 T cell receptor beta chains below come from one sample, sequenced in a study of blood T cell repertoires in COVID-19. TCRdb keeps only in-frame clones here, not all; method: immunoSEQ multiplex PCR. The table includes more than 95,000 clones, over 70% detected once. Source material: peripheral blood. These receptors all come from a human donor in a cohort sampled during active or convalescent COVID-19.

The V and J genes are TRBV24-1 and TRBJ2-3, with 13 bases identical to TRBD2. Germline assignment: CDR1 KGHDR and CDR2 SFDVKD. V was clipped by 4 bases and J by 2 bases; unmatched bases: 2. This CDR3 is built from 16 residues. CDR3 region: CATSETSGGFTDTQYF. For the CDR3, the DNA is TGTGCCACCAGTGAGACTAGCGGGGGGTTCACAGATACGCAGTATTTT.

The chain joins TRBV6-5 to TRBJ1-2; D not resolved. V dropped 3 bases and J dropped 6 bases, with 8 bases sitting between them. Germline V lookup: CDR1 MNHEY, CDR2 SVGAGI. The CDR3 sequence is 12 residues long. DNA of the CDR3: TGTGCCAGCAGTTATGGCCCGAATGGCTACACCTTC. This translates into CASSYGPNGYTF.

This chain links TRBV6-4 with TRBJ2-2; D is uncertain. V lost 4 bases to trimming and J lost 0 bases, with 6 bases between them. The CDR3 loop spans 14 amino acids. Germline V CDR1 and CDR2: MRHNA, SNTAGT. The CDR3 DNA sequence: TGTGCCAGCAGTGGAGAAGCGAACACCGGGGAGCTGTTTTTT. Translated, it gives CASSGEANTGELFF.

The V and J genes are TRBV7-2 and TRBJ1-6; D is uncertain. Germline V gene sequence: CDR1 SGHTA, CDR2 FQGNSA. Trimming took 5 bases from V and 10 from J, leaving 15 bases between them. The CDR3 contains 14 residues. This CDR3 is CASSLEQFFSPLHF. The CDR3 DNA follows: TGTGCCAGCAGCCTGGAACAGTTTTTCTCACCCCTCCACTTT.

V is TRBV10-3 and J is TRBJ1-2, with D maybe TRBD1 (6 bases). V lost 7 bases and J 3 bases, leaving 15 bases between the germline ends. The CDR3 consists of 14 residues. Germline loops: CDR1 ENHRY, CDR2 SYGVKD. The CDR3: CAITPGGADYGYTF. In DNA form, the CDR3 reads TGTGCCATCACCCCCGGGGGGGCCGACTATGGCTACACCTTC.

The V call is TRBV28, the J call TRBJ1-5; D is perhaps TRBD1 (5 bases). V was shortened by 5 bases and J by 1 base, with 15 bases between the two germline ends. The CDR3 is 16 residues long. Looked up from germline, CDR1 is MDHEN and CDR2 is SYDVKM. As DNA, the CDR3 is TGTGCCAGCAGTATACGGGGGTCGATGAGCAATCAGCCCCAGCATTTT. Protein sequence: CASSIRGSMSNQPQHF.

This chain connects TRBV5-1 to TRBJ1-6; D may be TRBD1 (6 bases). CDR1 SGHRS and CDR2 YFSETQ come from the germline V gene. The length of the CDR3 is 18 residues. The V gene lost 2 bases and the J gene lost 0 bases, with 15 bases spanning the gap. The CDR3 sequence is CASSFDRFSSSYNSPLHF. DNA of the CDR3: TGCGCCAGCAGCTTCGACAGGTTCTCGAGCTCCTATAATTCACCCCTCCACTTT.

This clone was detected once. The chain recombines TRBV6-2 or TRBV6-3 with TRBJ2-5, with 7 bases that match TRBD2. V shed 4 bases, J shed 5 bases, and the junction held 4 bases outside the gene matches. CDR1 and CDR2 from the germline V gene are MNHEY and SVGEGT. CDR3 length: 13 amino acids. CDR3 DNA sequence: TGTGCCAGCAGTTGGGGAGGGCGTGAGACCCAGTACTTC. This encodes CASSWGGRETQYF.

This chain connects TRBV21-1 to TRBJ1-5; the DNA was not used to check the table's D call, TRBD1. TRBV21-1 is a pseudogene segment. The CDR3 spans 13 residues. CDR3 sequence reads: CASSKIPRQPQHF. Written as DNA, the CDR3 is TGTGCCAGCAGCAAAATTCCCAGACAGCCCCAGCATTTT.

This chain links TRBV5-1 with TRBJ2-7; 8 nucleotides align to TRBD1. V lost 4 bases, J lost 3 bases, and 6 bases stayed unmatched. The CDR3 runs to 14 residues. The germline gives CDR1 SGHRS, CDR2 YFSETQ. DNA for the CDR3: TGCGCCAGCAGCCCCCAGGACAGGGTCTACGAGCAGTACTTC. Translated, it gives CASSPQDRVYEQYF.

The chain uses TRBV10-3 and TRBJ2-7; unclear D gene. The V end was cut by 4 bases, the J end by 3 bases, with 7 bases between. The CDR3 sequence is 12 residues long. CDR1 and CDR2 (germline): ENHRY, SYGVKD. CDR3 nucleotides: TGTGCCATCAGTGGAAACGGCTACGAGCAGTACTTC. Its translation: CAISGNGYEQYF.

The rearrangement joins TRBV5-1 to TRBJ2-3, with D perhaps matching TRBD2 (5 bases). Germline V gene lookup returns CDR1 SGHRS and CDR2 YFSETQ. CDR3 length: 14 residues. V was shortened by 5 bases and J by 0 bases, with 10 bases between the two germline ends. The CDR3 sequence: CASRVRGSTDTQYF. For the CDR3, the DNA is TGCGCCAGCAGGGTACGGGGAAGCACAGATACGCAGTATTTT.

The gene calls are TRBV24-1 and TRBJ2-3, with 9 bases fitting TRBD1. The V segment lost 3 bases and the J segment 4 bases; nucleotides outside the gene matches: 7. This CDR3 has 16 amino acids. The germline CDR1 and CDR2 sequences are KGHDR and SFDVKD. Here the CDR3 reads CATSDLPRDRADTQYF. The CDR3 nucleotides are TGTGCCACCAGTGATCTGCCCCGGGACAGGGCAGATACGCAGTATTTT.

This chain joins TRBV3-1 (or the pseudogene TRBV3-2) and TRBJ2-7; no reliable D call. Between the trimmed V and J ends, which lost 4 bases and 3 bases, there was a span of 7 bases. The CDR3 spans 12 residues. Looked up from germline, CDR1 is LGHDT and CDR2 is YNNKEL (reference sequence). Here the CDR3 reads CASSLSSYEQYF. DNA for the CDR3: TGTGCCAGCAGCCTGTCCAGCTACGAGCAGTACTTC.

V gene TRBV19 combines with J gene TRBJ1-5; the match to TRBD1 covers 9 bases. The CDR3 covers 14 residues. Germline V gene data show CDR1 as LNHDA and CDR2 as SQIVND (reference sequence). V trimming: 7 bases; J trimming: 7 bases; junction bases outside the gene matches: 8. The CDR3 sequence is CASNYETGGQPQHF. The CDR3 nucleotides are TGTGCCAGTAATTATGAGACAGGGGGACAGCCCCAGCATTTT.

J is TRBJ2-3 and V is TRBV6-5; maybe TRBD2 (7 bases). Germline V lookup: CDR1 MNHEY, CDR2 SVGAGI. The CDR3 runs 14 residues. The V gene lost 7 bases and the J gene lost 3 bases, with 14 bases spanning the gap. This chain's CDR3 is CASTERGQTDTQYF. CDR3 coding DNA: TGTGCCAGCACCGAGCGGGGACAAACAGATACGCAGTATTTT.

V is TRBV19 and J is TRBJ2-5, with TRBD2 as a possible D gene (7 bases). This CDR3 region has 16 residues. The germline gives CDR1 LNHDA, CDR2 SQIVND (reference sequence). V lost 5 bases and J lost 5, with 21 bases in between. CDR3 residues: CASSPKGGGPRETQYF. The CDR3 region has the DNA TGTGCCAGTAGTCCCAAGGGCGGGGGCCCGCGGGAGACCCAGTACTTC.

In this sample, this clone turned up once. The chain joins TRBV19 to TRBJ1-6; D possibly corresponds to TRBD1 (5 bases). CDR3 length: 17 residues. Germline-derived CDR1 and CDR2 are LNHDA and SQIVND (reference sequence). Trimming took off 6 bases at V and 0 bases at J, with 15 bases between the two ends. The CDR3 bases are TGTGCCAGTAGAACTCCGACAGCAAGCTCCTATAATTCACCCCTCCACTTT. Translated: CASRTPTASSYNSPLHF.

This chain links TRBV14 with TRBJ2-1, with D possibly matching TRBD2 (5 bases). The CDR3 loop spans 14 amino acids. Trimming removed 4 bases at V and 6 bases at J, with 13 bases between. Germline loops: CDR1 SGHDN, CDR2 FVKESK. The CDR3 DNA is TGTGCCAGCAGCCGAACCGACTATTTCAATGAGCAGTTCTTC. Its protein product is CASSRTDYFNEQFF. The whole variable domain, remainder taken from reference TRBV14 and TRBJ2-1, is EAGVTQFPSHSVIEKGQTVTLRCDPISGHDNLYWYRRVMGKEIKFLLHFVKESKQDESGMPNNRFLAERTGGTYSTLKVQPAELEDSGVYFCASSRTDYFNEQFFGPGTRLTVL.

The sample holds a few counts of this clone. CDR3 in amino acids: CASSEEYGYTF. Written as DNA, the CDR3 is TGTGCCAGTTCGGAGGAATACGGCTACACCTTC. The V gene is TRBV12-3 or TRBV12-4, the J gene TRBJ1-2, with D unresolved. The CDR3 loop spans 11 amino acids. V was clipped by 9 bases and J by 8 bases, with 13 bases between them.

CDR3 DNA: TGTGCCAGCAGCGCACTTCGCCCAGGGACTAGCGGGGGTGCAGATACGCAGTATTTT. Its translation is CASSALRPGTSGGADTQYF. This sequence joins TRBV7-6 and TRBJ2-3, with 14 nucleotides matching TRBD2. Germline CDR1 SGHVS, CDR2 FNYEAQ. The CDR3 extends over 19 amino acids. Trimming at V came to 5 bases and at J to 4 bases, leaving 14 bases not matched to a gene.